Below, 8 T cell receptor beta chains from the same sample are listed, as sequenced in a study of PD-L1 blockade in urothelial cancer. Clones were sequenced by immunoSEQ multiplex PCR, and TCRdb holds only the in-frame ones, with some missing. The sample lists about 120,000 clones, around nine tenths seen once, with around 1.7% in the top ten. As to time point: peripheral blood 6 weeks after treatment start. Material: PBMCs, obtained around atezolizumab (anti-PD-L1) treatment. The receptors were gathered from a man aged 55 to 69 with urothelial cancer.

V and J are TRBV5-1 and TRBJ2-3, with TRBD2 matching over 7 bases. CDR1 and CDR2 from the germline V gene are SGHRS and YFSETQ. With V trimmed by 5 bases and J by 7 bases, 13 bases remained unmatched. The CDR3 is made up of 15 amino acids. CDR3 amino acids: CASSSLLGEGNTQYF. In nucleotides, the CDR3 is TGCGCCAGCAGTTCTCTCTTGGGGGAGGGGAATACGCAGTATTTT.

The rearrangement links TRBV11-1 to TRBJ1-2; 8 bases line up with TRBD1. Germline CDR1 reads SGHAT; CDR2 reads FQDESV (reference sequence). The CDR3 has 14 amino acids. V lost 5 bases to trimming and J lost 6 bases; unmatched junction nucleotides: 8. The CDR3 nucleotides read TGTGCCAGCAGCCTCTTTGGACAGGGTGATGGCTACACCTTC. Its translation: CASSLFGQGDGYTF. The variable domain in full, completed from reference TRBV11-1 and TRBJ1-2, reads EAEVAQSPRYKITEKSQAVAFWCDPISGHATLYWYRQILGQGPELLVQFQDESVVDDSQLPKDRFSAERLKGVDSTLKIQPAELGDSAMYLCASSLFGQGDGYTFGSGTRLTVV.

The table lists this clone with a few counts. V gene TRBV27 combines with J gene TRBJ1-2; D is ambiguous. The CDR3 is 15 amino acids. V dropped 4 bases and J dropped 4 bases, with 16 bases sitting between them. From germline, CDR1 is MNHEY and CDR2 SMNVEV (reference sequence). CDR3 bases: TGTGCCAGCAGTTCCTCGGAGAGGGTTGTCTATGGCTACACCTTC. This gives the protein CASSSSERVVYGYTF.

The chain links TRBV5-6 to TRBJ2-3; 8 bases are shared with TRBD2. Germline CDR1 is SGHDT and CDR2 is YYEEEE. J lost 6 bases, V lost 3 bases, and 9 bases had no gene match. This CDR3 spans 15 amino acids. The CDR3 sequence is CASSWAGLAGDTQYF. As DNA, the CDR3 is TGTGCCAGCAGCTGGGCGGGGTTAGCGGGGGATACGCAGTATTTT.

This chain connects TRBV5-5 to TRBJ2-5; D is uncertain. CDR3 length equals 13 residues. V shed 4 bases and J shed 5 bases, with 12 bases lying between them. Germline V CDR1 and CDR2: SGHKS, YYEKEE (reference sequence). CDR3 in DNA: TGTGCCAGCAGCCTCCCCCCCGGGGAGACCCAGTACTTC. It is translated as CASSLPPGETQYF.

The chain joins TRBV9 to TRBJ2-7; the D gene is possibly TRBD1 (5 bases). The CDR3 is 13 amino acids. V was clipped by 0 bases and J by 6 bases, with 10 bases between them. Germline V CDR1 and CDR2: SGDLS, YYNGEE. CDR3 amino acids: CASSVVTQGEQYF. For the CDR3, the DNA is TGTGCCAGCAGCGTAGTGACCCAGGGCGAGCAGTACTTC.

The chain joins TRBV29-1 to TRBJ1-1, with 7 bases matching TRBD1. After removal of 6 bases from V and 4 bases from J, the junction contained 8 bases not matched to a gene. There are 13 residues in the CDR3. In germline, CDR1 is SQVTM, CDR2 ANQGSEA. Here the CDR3 reads CSVQGDGGTEAFF. Written as DNA, the CDR3 is TGCAGCGTCCAGGGGGATGGAGGCACTGAAGCTTTCTTT.

This chain joins TRBV10-3 and TRBJ1-5; D uncertain. The CDR3 is made up of 15 amino acids. V dropped 2 bases and J dropped 0 bases, with 8 bases sitting between them. Germline V lookup: CDR1 ENHRY, CDR2 SYGVKD. As DNA, the CDR3 is TGTGCCATCAGTGAGAGAGTGAATAGCAATCAGCCCCAGCATTTT. Its translation: CAISERVNSNQPQHF.